These 28 T cell receptor beta chains were sequenced from one sample in a study of identical twins. TCRdb ran MiXCR on the 5' RACE reads and lists one entry per CDR3 protein. The repertoire holds 300,000 to 400,000 distinct CDR3 sequences, with over 9% as singletons. This same sample was also part of a study on yellow fever vaccine responses in identical twins.

Sequencing was carried out using CD8+ T cells sorted from blood. The receptor source for this set is a woman aged 18-29 years in good health.

This clonotype was observed a handful of times. The J gene is TRBJ2-2, the V gene TRBV7-9, with D perhaps matching TRBD1 (6 bases). The length of the CDR3 is 17 residues. Trimming took 8 bases from V and 3 from J, leaving 22 bases between them. Germline CDR1 SEHNR, CDR2 FQNEAQ (reference sequence). CDR3 residues: CASDRADKQGYTGELFF. CDR3 bases: TGTGCCAGCGATCGGGCCGATAAACAGGGTTACACCGGGGAGCTGTTTTTT.

This clonotype was counted a few times. The chain joins TRBV7-2 to TRBJ1-2; no clear D. Trimming left V 6 bases short and J 4 bases short, with 12 bases between. The CDR3 has 13 amino acids. CDR1 and CDR2 (germline): SGHTA, FQGNSA. CDR3 sequence: CASSSLSPYGYTF. The DNA for the CDR3 is TGTGCCAGCAGTTCACTCTCGCCCTATGGCTACACCTTC.

This clonotype was counted a few times. The chain uses TRBV13 and TRBJ1-2, with D possibly matching TRBD1 (6 bases). Germline V gene data show CDR1 as PRHDT and CDR2 as FYEKMQ (reference sequence). This CDR3 is built from 14 residues. The ends were cut back, 3 bases at V and 7 bases at J, with 15 bases in the middle. CDR3 sequence: CASSFPGEWVGYTF. The CDR3 DNA is TGTGCCAGCAGCTTCCCAGGGGAATGGGTTGGCTACACCTTC.

This clonotype was seen only a few times. The chain is built from TRBV6-1 and TRBJ2-2; maybe TRBD2 (6 bases). V gave up 6 bases and J gave up 5 bases, with 16 bases separating them. Germline values: CDR1 MNHNS, CDR2 SASEGT. CDR3 size: 15 residues. CDR3 amino acids: CASSAATSPTGELFF. CDR3 DNA sequence: TGTGCCAGCAGCGCTGCAACTAGCCCGACCGGGGAGCTGTTTTTT.

This clonotype was counted at least ten times. The CDR3 bases are TGCGCCAGCAGCCAGCTTGGACTAGCGGCTGAAGAGACCCAGTACTTC. The encoded protein is CASSQLGLAAEETQYF. The chain carries TRBV4-1 and TRBJ2-5; 10 bases fit TRBD2. CDR3 length: 16 amino acids. Germline lookup yields CDR1 MGHRA and CDR2 YSYEKL. The J segment lost 3 bases and the V segment lost 3 bases, leaving 7 bases of the junction unmatched.

This chain joins TRBV15 and TRBJ2-5; no reliable D call. The V gene lost 4 bases and the J gene lost 3 bases, with 9 bases spanning the gap. The CDR3 loop spans 13 amino acids. CDR1 is LNHNV, CDR2 YYDKDF, per germline (reference sequence). The CDR3 bases are TGTGCCACCAGCAATCCCAACAAAGAGACCCAGTACTTC. This codes for CATSNPNKETQYF.

This clonotype came up many times. This chain connects TRBV7-8 to TRBJ2-2; TRBD2 aligns across 7 bases. Germline CDR1 and CDR2: SGHVS and FQNEAQ. The CDR3 spans 16 residues. V dropped 5 bases and J dropped 5; count of bases not matched to a gene: 11. The CDR3 loop is CASSPPLGGVTGELFF. The CDR3 bases are TGTGCCAGCAGCCCACCCTTGGGAGGGGTGACCGGGGAGCTGTTTTTT.

This clonotype was recorded a few times. The chain uses TRBV28 and TRBJ2-1, with 7 bases identical to TRBD2. With 5 bases clipped from V and 7 bases from J, the junction kept 8 bases outside the gene matches. The CDR3 has 14 residues. Germline lookup yields CDR1 MDHEN and CDR2 SYDVKM. The DNA for the CDR3 is TGTGCCAGCAGTCCCCCCAGCGGGAATAATGAGCAGTTCTTC. Protein: CASSPPSGNNEQFF.

This chain connects TRBV15 to TRBJ2-1, with 9 positions matching TRBD2. V lost 0 bases, J lost 6 bases, and 6 bases stayed unmatched. The CDR3 consists of 16 residues. The germline V gene has CDR1 LNHNV and CDR2 YYDKDF (reference sequence). CDR3 DNA sequence: TGTGCCACCAGCAGAGATGTGGGACTAGCTCTCAATGAGCAGTTCTTC. It codes for CATSRDVGLALNEQFF.

This clonotype was observed a single time. This may stem from a read error, because a much larger clone lies one nucleotide away. This chain connects TRBV9 to TRBJ2-7, with unresolved D. This CDR3 has 10 residues. Germline V gene data show CDR1 as SGDLS and CDR2 as YYNGEE. Deletions cut 0 bases from V and 5 bases from J, with 0 bases between. The CDR3 protein is CASSVDEQYF. The CDR3 bases are TGTGCCAGCAGCGTAGACGAGCAGTACTTC.

This chain links TRBV7-9 with TRBJ2-1, with D possibly being TRBD1 (6 bases). The germline V and J ends were trimmed by 7 bases and 8 bases, with 21 bases remaining between them. CDR3 length: 15 residues. CDR1 SEHNR and CDR2 FQNEAQ come from the germline V gene (reference sequence). The CDR3 bases are TGTGCCAGCAACGAGGGGGTCAGGGTTATGGATGAGCAGTTCTTC. It is translated as CASNEGVRVMDEQFF. Variable domain in full (rest from reference TRBV7-9 and TRBJ2-1): DTGVSQNPRHKITKRGQNVTFRCDPISEHNRLYWYRQTLGQGPEFLTYFQNEAQLEKSRLLSDRFSAERPKGSFSTLEIQRTEQGDSAMYLCASNEGVRVMDEQFFGPGTRLTVL.

This chain connects TRBV29-1 to TRBJ2-7; 9 bases are shared with TRBD1. Germline lookup yields CDR1 SQVTM and CDR2 ANQGSEA. There are 15 residues in the CDR3. V was pared by 5 bases and J by 6 bases, with 14 bases of the junction left unmatched. The CDR3 protein is CSVPESGTGSPEQYF. The CDR3, as DNA: TGCAGCGTTCCGGAATCCGGGACAGGGAGTCCCGAGCAGTACTTC.

V gene TRBV20-1 combines with J gene TRBJ2-1; TRBD2 matches 13 bases. This CDR3 has 18 residues. V was pared by 0 bases and J by 4 bases, with 9 bases of the junction left unmatched. The V gene's germline CDR1 is DFQATT and CDR2 SNEGSKA (reference sequence). This CDR3 is CSARDRGLAGIGYNEQFF. Here the CDR3 DNA reads TGCAGTGCTAGAGACCGGGGACTAGCGGGAATAGGGTACAATGAGCAGTTCTTC.

This clonotype was counted between two and nine times. The chain joins TRBV5-1 to TRBJ2-7, with D tentatively TRBD1 or TRBD2 (5 bases each). V was cut by 4 bases and J by 3 bases, with 20 bases left in between. CDR1 SGHRS and CDR2 YFSETQ come from the germline V gene. This CDR3 is 16 amino acids long. CDR3 DNA: TGCGCCAGCAGCCAGGGTCCGGGACCTTCCCTCTACGAGCAGTACTTC. This translates into CASSQGPGPSLYEQYF. The complete variable domain, with remaining parts taken from reference TRBV5-1 and TRBJ2-7, reads KAGVTQTPRYLIKTRGQQVTLSCSPISGHRSVSWYQQTPGQGLQFLFEYFSETQRNKGNFPGRFSGRQFSNSRSEMNVSTLELGDSALYLCASSQGPGPSLYEQYFGPGTRLTVT.

This clonotype showed up just a few times. V usage is TRBV10-3 and J usage is TRBJ2-7; D unclear. V lost 6 bases and J 5 bases, leaving 5 bases between the germline ends. The CDR3 totals 10 residues. The V gene's germline CDR1 is ENHRY and CDR2 SYGVKD. CDR3: CAIRMDEQYV. The DNA for the CDR3 is TGTGCCATCAGGATGGACGAGCAGTACGTC.

This clonotype has at least ten counts. The rearrangement links TRBV10-3 to TRBJ1-1, with a possible D match to TRBD1 (6 bases). Germline V lookup: CDR1 ENHRY, CDR2 SYGVKD. CDR3 length: 16 residues. Trimming stripped 3 bases from V and 3 bases from J, with 17 bases between. In nucleotides, the CDR3 is TGTGCCATCAGTGACACCAACGGGGGCCTCGACACTGAAGCTTTCTTT. This gives the protein CAISDTNGGLDTEAFF.

This clonotype was found a few times. This chain links TRBV3-1 with TRBJ2-1; 7 nucleotides match TRBD2. V was clipped by 1 base and J by 7 bases; unmatched bases: 16. CDR3 size: 18 residues. The V gene's germline CDR1 is LGHDT and CDR2 YNNKEL (reference sequence). CDR3 nucleotide sequence: TGTGCCAGCAGCCAAGTCCCTGGGCCGACGGCGGGGGAGAATGAGCAGTTCTTC. This encodes CASSQVPGPTAGENEQFF.

This clonotype was counted ten times or more. The rearrangement joins TRBV12-3 or TRBV12-4 to TRBJ1-1; D might be TRBD1 (5 bases). Trimming removed 7 bases at V and 1 base at J, with 10 bases between. The CDR3 totals 13 residues. DNA for the CDR3: TGTGCCAGCACCTGGGGGGGGAACACTGAAGCTTTCTTT. It specifies CASTWGGNTEAFF.

This clonotype was seen more than once but under ten times. The genes are TRBV4-1 and TRBJ2-1; D is perhaps TRBD1 or TRBD2 (5 bases each). Germline CDR1 reads MGHRA; CDR2 reads YSYEKL. The CDR3 length is 13 residues. The V and J ends lost 3 bases and 9 bases respectively, with 12 bases between them. This CDR3 is CASSQVMGVEQFF. The CDR3 region has the DNA TGCGCCAGCAGCCAGGTTATGGGGGTTGAGCAGTTCTTC.

The chain combines TRBV28 with TRBJ2-3, with a weak D call TRBD2 (6 bases). CDR3 length: 15 residues. Germline lookup yields CDR1 MDHEN and CDR2 SYDVKM. With 2 bases removed from V and 2 bases from J, the gap between germline ends came to 11 bases. The CDR3 loop is CASSLGGSYTDTQYF. For the CDR3, the DNA is TGTGCCAGCAGTTTAGGGGGGTCGTACACAGATACGCAGTATTTT.

This sequence joins TRBV20-1 and TRBJ2-5; D gene ambiguous. Trimming removed 4 bases at V and 4 bases at J, with 7 bases between. The CDR3 consists of 11 residues. The germline V gene has CDR1 DFQATT and CDR2 SNEGSKA (reference sequence). CDR3: CSAKYGETQYF. The DNA of the CDR3 is TGCAGTGCTAAATACGGAGAGACCCAGTACTTC.

The J gene is TRBJ1-4, the V gene TRBV14, with 11 bases lining up with TRBD1. Germline CDR1 SGHDN, CDR2 FVKESK. This CDR3 region has 16 residues. J lost 5 bases, V lost 4 bases, and 6 bases had no gene match. The CDR3 nucleotides are TGTGCCAGCAGCCCCTTCGGACAGGGGGCGAATGAAAAACTGTTTTTT. It encodes CASSPFGQGANEKLFF.

The rearrangement uses TRBV12-3 or TRBV12-4 and TRBJ2-1; tentative D call: TRBD2 (5 bases). The length of the CDR3 is 13 residues. V gave up 5 bases and J gave up 2 bases, with 7 bases separating them. CDR3 residues: CASSVTTYNEQFF. The CDR3 region has the DNA TGTGCCAGCAGTGTGACTACCTACAATGAGCAGTTCTTC.

This chain joins TRBV7-9 and TRBJ2-5, with 10 bases that match TRBD2. The CDR3 consists of 17 residues. CDR1 is SEHNR, CDR2 FQNEAQ, per germline (reference sequence). V was pared by 5 bases and J by 4 bases, with 13 bases of the junction left unmatched. For the CDR3, the DNA is TGTGCCAGCAGCCCACCTCTTGTGGAGCGGGAGGGAGAGACCCAGTACTTC. As protein: CASSPPLVEREGETQYF.

This clonotype appeared many times. The chain carries TRBV4-1 and TRBJ2-3; 14 bases are shared with TRBD2. The germline V gene encodes CDR1 MGHRA and CDR2 YSYEKL. This CDR3 region has 17 residues. The V and J ends lost 0 bases and 6 bases, in that order; junction bases with no gene match: 5. The CDR3 DNA reads TGCGCCAGCAGCCAAGAAGGGACTAGCGGGAGATGGGATACGCAGTATTTT. Translating it yields CASSQEGTSGRWDTQYF.

This clonotype has a count of ten or more. The chain uses TRBV5-1 and TRBJ2-3, with D perhaps matching TRBD1 (5 bases). CDR1 SGHRS and CDR2 YFSETQ come from the germline V gene. This CDR3 is built from 12 residues. Trimming removed 8 bases at V and 1 base at J, with 8 bases between. The CDR3 protein is CARGVRTDTQYF. CDR3 nucleotide sequence: TGCGCCAGAGGGGTCCGCACAGATACGCAGTATTTT.

This clonotype was counted a few times. The V gene is TRBV4-1, the J gene TRBJ1-4; no clear D. The germline V gene encodes CDR1 MGHRA and CDR2 YSYEKL. The germline V and J ends were trimmed by 8 bases and 5 bases, with 9 bases remaining between them. The CDR3 is 12 residues long. CDR3 DNA sequence: TGCGCCAGCTCAGGATTCAATGAAAAACTGTTTTTT. Translation gives CASSGFNEKLFF.

This clonotype has a handful of counts. The chain links TRBV6-2 or TRBV6-3 to TRBJ2-3; D is undetermined. This CDR3 comprises 14 residues. CDR1 MNHEY and CDR2 SVGEGT come from the germline V gene. V dropped 8 bases and J dropped 3 bases, with 15 bases sitting between them. The CDR3 bases are TGTGCCAGCGCCCCTCGCATCAGGACAGATACGCAGTATTTT. It translates to CASAPRIRTDTQYF.